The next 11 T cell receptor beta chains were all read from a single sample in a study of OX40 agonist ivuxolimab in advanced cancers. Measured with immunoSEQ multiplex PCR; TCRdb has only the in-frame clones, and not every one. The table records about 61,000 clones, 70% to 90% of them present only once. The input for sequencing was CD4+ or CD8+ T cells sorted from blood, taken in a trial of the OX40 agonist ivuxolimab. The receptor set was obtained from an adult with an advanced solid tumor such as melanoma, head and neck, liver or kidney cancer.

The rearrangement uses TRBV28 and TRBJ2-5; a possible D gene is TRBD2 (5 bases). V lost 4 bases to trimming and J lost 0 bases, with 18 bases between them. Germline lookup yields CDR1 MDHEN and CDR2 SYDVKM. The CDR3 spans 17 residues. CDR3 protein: CASSSPFQSGYQETQYF. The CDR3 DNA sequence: TGTGCCAGCAGTTCGCCTTTCCAGAGCGGATACCAAGAGACCCAGTACTTC.

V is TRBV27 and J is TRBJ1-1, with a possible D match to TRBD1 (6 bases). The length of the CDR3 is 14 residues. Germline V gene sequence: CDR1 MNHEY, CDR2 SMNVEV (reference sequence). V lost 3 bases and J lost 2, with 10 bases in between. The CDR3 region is CASSLTGLNTEAFF. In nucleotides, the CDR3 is TGTGCCAGCAGTTTGACAGGCCTAAACACTGAAGCTTTCTTT.

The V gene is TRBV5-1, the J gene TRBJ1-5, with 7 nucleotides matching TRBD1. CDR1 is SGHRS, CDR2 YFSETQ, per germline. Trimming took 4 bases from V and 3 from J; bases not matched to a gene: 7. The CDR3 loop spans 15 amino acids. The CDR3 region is CASSRTGDYNQPQHF. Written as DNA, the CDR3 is TGCGCCAGCAGCAGAACAGGGGACTACAATCAGCCCCAGCATTTT.

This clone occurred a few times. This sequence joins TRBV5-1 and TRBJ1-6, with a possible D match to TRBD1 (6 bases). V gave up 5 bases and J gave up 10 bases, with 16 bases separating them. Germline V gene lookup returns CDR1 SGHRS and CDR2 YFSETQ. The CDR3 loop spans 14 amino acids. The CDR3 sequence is CASRATGPESPLHF. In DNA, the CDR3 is TGCGCCAGCAGAGCGACAGGACCGGAGTCACCCCTCCACTTT.

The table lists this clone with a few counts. Here the CDR3 DNA reads TGTGCCAGCAGTGAAAGCGAAAACAGGGGGTCACCCCTCCACTTT. Residues: CASSESENRGSPLHF. The rearrangement links TRBV2 to TRBJ1-6, with 8 bases matching TRBD1. Germline V gene lookup returns CDR1 SNHLY and CDR2 FYNNEI. After removal of 2 bases from V and 10 bases from J, the junction contained 7 bases not matched to a gene. The CDR3 totals 15 residues.

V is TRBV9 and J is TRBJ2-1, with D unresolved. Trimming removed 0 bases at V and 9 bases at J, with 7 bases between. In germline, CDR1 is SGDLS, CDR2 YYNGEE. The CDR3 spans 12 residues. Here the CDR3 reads CASSVEVGEQFF. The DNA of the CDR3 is TGTGCCAGCAGCGTAGAAGTGGGTGAGCAGTTCTTC.

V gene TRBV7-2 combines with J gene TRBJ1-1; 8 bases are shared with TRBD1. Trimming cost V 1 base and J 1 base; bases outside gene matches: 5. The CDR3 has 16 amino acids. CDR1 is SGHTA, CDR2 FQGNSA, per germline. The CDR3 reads CASSLGRTGRNTEAFF. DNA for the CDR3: TGTGCCAGCAGCTTAGGGAGGACAGGGAGGAACACTGAAGCTTTCTTT.

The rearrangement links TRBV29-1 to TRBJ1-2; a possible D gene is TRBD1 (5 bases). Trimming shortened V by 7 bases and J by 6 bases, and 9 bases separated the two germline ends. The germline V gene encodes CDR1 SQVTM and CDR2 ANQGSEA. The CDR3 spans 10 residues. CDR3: CSDRTHGYTF. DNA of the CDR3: TGCAGCGATCGGACACATGGCTACACCTTC. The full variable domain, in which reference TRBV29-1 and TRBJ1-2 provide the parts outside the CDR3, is SAVISQKPSRDICQRGTSLTIQCQVDSQVTMMFWYRQQPGQSLTLIATANQGSEATYESGFVIDKFPISRPNLTFSTLTVSNMSPEDSSIYLCSDRTHGYTFGSGTRLTVV.

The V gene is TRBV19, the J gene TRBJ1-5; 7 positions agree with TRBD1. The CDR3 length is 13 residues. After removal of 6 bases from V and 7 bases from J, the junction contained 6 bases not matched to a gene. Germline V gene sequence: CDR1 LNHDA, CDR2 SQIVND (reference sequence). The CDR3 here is CASRQGIEQPQHF. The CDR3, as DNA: TGTGCCAGTAGACAGGGGATTGAACAGCCCCAGCATTTT. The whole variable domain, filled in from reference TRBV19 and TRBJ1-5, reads DGGITQSPKYLFRKEGQNVTLSCEQNLNHDAMYWYRQDPGQGLRLIYYSQIVNDFQKGDIAEGYSVSREKKESFPLTVTSAQKNPTAFYLCASRQGIEQPQHFGDGTRLSIL.

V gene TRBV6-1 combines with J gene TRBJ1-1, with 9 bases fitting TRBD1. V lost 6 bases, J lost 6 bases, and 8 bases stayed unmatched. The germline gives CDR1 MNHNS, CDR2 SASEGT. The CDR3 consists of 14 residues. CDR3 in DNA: TGTGCCAGCAGCCGGGACAGGGAAATCGCTGAAGCTTTCTTT. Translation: CASSRDREIAEAFF.

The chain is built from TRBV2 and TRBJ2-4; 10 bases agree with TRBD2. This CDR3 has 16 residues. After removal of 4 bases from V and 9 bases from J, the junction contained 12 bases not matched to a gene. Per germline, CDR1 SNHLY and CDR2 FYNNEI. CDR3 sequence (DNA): TGTGCCAGCAGTGTAGCGGGGGGCTTGGGGTCGTTCATTCAGTACTTC. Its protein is CASSVAGGLGSFIQYF.